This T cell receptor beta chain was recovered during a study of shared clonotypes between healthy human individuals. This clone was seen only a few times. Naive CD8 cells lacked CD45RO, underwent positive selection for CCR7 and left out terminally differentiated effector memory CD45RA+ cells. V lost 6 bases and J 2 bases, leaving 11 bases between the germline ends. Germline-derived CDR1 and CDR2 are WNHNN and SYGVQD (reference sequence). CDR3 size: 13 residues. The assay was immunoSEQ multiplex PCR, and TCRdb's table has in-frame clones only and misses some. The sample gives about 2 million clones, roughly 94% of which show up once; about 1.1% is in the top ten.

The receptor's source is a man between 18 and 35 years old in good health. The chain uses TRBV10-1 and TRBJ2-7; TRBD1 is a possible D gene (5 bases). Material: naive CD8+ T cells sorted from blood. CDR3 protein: CASSATEAYEQYF. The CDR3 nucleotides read TGCGCCAGCAGCGCGACAGAAGCCTACGAGCAGTACTTC.